These T cell receptor beta chains were read from a single sample in a study of blood T cell repertoires in COVID-19. The protocol was immunoSEQ multiplex PCR, while the TCRdb copy is restricted to in-frame clones and leaves out a portion. The sample lists 8,000 or so clones, roughly four fifths occurring once. The specimen was peripheral blood. Receptors originate from a human donor in a cohort sampled during active COVID-19. CDR3s include the opening cysteine and the closing phenylalanine or tryptophan. Each record gives: clone size, J gene, D gene, V gene, CDR3 DNA, CDR3 protein. A D gene is named only where the DNA matches it firmly. Not all rows give a size; the values are once, few, many and, for expanded clones, a class.

>-|TRBJ2-5|-|TRBV7-9
TGTGCCAGCAGCTTAGCGCAGGGTGGGGAGACCCAGTACTTC
CASSLAQGGETQYF
>-|TRBJ2-3|-|TRBV10-1
TGCGCCAGCAGTGAATATATGGCTAGCGCGGGAAGGACAGATACGCAGTATTTT
CASSEYMASAGRTDTQYF
>once|TRBJ2-4|-|TRBV19
TGTGCCAGTAGTAAGTCCAGGGGTGCGAACATTCAGTACTTC
CASSKSRGANIQYF
>-|TRBJ2-1|TRBD2|TRBV5-1
TGCGCCAGCAGCTTGTTACCGGGGGGTGAGCAGTTCTTC
CASSLLPGGEQFF
>-|TRBJ2-5|TRBD2|TRBV9
TGTGCCAGCAGCGGAGGGGACCAGGGAGGGGAGACCCAGTACTTC
CASSGGDQGGETQYF
>-|TRBJ2-1|-|TRBV11-3
TGTGCCAGCAGCTTAGGTCGTAGCTCCTACAATGAGCAGTTCTTC
CASSLGRSSYNEQFF
>-|TRBJ2-5|TRBD2|TRBV18
TGTGCCAGCTCCCCGCTAGCGGGGGGGCCCCAAGAGACCCAGTACTTC
CASSPLAGGPQETQYF
>-|TRBJ1-2|-|TRBV9
TGTGCCAGCAGCGTAGGACGTAAAGGGGTGGACTATGGCTACACCTTC
CASSVGRKGVDYGYTF
>-|TRBJ2-3|-|TRBV5-1
TGCGCCAGCAGCTTGGGCGGGGACGGCACAGATACGCAGTATTTT
CASSLGGDGTDTQYF
>once|TRBJ2-7|TRBD1|TRBV5-8
TGTACCAGTAATGACAGGGGCGAGCAGTACTTC
CTSNDRGEQYF
>-|TRBJ2-2|-|TRBV7-3
TGTGCCAGCAGCTCCAGTCCCGCCGGGGAGCTGTTTTTT
CASSSSPAGELFF
>-|TRBJ1-6|-|TRBV12-3/TRBV12-4
TGTGCCAGCAGCTACTACGGTTCACCCCTCCACTTT
CASSYYGSPLHF
>-|TRBJ1-1|-|TRBV28
TGTGCCAGCAGTTTATCCGGGGGTCACGCTGAAGCTTTCTTT
CASSLSGGHAEAFF
>-|TRBJ2-1|-|TRBV20-1
TGCAGGGTAGCGGTGATGTGGCAGTTCTTC
CRVAVMWQFF
>-|TRBJ2-7|TRBD1|TRBV9
TGTGCCAGCAGCCCCCCCGGGACAGGGCGCCACGAGCAGTACTTC
CASSPPGTGRHEQYF
>-|TRBJ2-6|TRBD1|TRBV19
TGTGCCAGTAGTATTCTAGGACAGGGGTCGCCTGGGGCCAACGTCCTGACTTTC
CASSILGQGSPGANVLTF
>-|TRBJ2-1|-|TRBV3-1/TRBV3-2
TGTGCCAGCAGCCAAGGGGGGCCGTCCTACAATGAGCAGTTCTTC
CASSQGGPSYNEQFF
>-|TRBJ1-5|-|TRBV19
TGTGCCAGTAGTACGGTGGGGGGGCCTAGCAATCAGCCCCAGCATTTT
CASSTVGGPSNQPQHF
>-|TRBJ1-2|-|TRBV7-8
TGTGCCAGCAGCTCCCCTGGACAGACTAACTATGGCTACACCTTC
CASSSPGQTNYGYTF
>-|TRBJ2-1|TRBD2|TRBV3-1/TRBV3-2
TGTGCCAGCAGCTGGCCTCAGACTAGCTCTGAGCAGTTCTTC
CASSWPQTSSEQFF
>-|TRBJ2-7|TRBD1|TRBV7-9
TGTGCCAGCAGCAAAGACTCGGGACAGGGCAATACGAATGAGCAGTACTTC
CASSKDSGQGNTNEQYF
>-|TRBJ2-1|TRBD2|TRBV18
TGTGCCAGCTCACCAGGTAGCGGGGCATCCAATGAGCAGTTCTTC
CASSPGSGASNEQFF
>-|TRBJ2-1|TRBD2|TRBV10-1
TGCGCCAGCAGTGAACTAGCGAATGAGCAGTTCTTC
CASSELANEQFF
>-|TRBJ1-6|-|TRBV5-5
TGTGCCAGCAGCTTCTACAGGGAAGCATCCCTCCACTTT
CASSFYREASLHF
>-|TRBJ1-4|TRBD1|TRBV5-1
TGCGCCAGCAGCTTGCAGGGGGCAGAAGGAGAAAAACTGTTTTTT
CASSLQGAEGEKLFF
>-|TRBJ1-2|TRBD1|TRBV5-6
TGTGCCAGCAGTTCAGAGGGGACAGGGTATGATGGCTACACCTTC
CASSSEGTGYDGYTF
>-|TRBJ2-2|-|TRBV5-1
TGCGCCAGCAGCGGAGACGATCATACCGGGGAGCTGTTTTTT
CASSGDDHTGELFF
>few|TRBJ2-5|TRBD2|TRBV24-1
TGTGCCACCAGTCCAGCGGGAGACGTAAAGACCCAGTACTTC
CATSPAGDVKTQYF
>once|TRBJ2-1|TRBD2|TRBV6-1
TGTGCCAGCAGCGCGGGGGGTGATGAGCAGTTCTTC
CASSAGGDEQFF
>few|TRBJ2-5|-|TRBV5-4
TGTGCCAGCAGCTTGGGCCTAGCCCAAGAGACCCAGTACTTC
CASSLGLAQETQYF
>once|TRBJ2-3|TRBD1|TRBV15
TGTGCCACCAGCAGAGATGGACAGGTCGGCACAGATACGCAGTATTTT
CATSRDGQVGTDTQYF
>once|TRBJ1-5|-|TRBV5-5
TGTGCCAGCAGCCCCGAGGCGAATCAGCCCCAGCATTTT
CASSPEANQPQHF
>-|TRBJ1-1|TRBD1|TRBV6-5
TGTGCCAGCAGACGTGGACAGGGGGCCCTACTTGAAGCTTTCTTT
CASRRGQGALLEAFF
>-|TRBJ1-6|TRBD1|TRBV6-2/TRBV6-3
TGTGCCAGCAGTTACCCTACAGGGGTTGGTTCACCCCTCCACTTT
CASSYPTGVGSPLHF
>-|TRBJ2-1|TRBD1|TRBV30
TGTGCCTGGGACCTTATACAGGGGTCCTCCTACAATGAGCAGTTCTTC
CAWDLIQGSSYNEQFF
>-|TRBJ2-7|-|TRBV7-2
TGTGCCAGCAGCTCCTATAGCGGCGAGCAGTACTTC
CASSSYSGEQYF
>-|TRBJ2-2|TRBD1|TRBV7-9
TGTGCCAGCAGCCTACGACAGGGAATGGTTCCCGGGGAGCTGTTTTTT
CASSLRQGMVPGELFF
>-|TRBJ2-7|TRBD1|TRBV6-5
TGTGCCAGTCATACAGGGGGGAAACACGAGCAGTACTTC
CASHTGGKHEQYF
>-|TRBJ2-5|TRBD1|TRBV19
TGTGCCAGTAGTATAGGAACAGGGGGCTGGGAGACCCAGTACTTC
CASSIGTGGWETQYF
>-|TRBJ1-6|TRBD1|TRBV19
TGTGCCAGTAGTATTATCGGGACAGGGGAGAATTCACCCCTCCACTTT
CASSIIGTGENSPLHF
>-|TRBJ1-2|TRBD1|TRBV5-4
TGTGCCAGCAGCCACCTGACAGGGCCCCCTATCTTC
CASSHLTGPPIF